The sequence of this T cell receptor (beta chain) was determined in a study of cytomegalovirus exposure and HLA in healthy donors. Primers for the PCR totalled 60 Vbeta and 13 Jbeta. Clones were sequenced by immunoSEQ multiplex PCR, and TCRdb holds only the in-frame ones, with some missing. Of 130,000 to 150,000 clones in the sample, more than 70% were seen once. This CDR3 is built from 15 residues. The V gene lost 6 bases and the J gene lost 5 bases, with 19 bases spanning the gap. Per germline, CDR1 MNHNY and CDR2 SVGAGI (reference sequence). The V call is TRBV6-6, the J call TRBJ2-5, with D tentatively TRBD2 (7 bases). The TCR sequence derives from a woman between 45 and 65 years old in good health and CMV-seronegative. The source material was PBMCs. CDR3 sequence (DNA): TGTGCCAGCAGGGACCGGGGGGCCCTGGGGGAGACCCAGTACTTC. It codes for CASRDRGALGETQYF.